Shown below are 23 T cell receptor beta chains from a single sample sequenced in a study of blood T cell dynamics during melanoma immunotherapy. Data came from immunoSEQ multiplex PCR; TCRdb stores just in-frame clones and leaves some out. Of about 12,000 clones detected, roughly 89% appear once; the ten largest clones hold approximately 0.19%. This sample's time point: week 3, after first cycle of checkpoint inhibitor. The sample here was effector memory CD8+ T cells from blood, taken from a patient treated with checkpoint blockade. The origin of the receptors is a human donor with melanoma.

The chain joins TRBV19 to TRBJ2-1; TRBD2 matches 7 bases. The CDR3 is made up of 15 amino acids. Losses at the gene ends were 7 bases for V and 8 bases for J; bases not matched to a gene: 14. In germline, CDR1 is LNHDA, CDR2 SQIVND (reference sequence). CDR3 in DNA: TGTGCCAGTAATACCAATTTGTGGGAGGGCCATGAGCAGTTCTTC. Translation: CASNTNLWEGHEQFF.

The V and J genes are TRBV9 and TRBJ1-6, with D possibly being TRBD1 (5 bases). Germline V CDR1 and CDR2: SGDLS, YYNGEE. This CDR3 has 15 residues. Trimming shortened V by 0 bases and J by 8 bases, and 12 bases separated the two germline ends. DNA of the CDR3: TGTGCCAGCAGCGTAGGAGGCAGGGATCATTCACCCCTCCACTTT. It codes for CASSVGGRDHSPLHF.

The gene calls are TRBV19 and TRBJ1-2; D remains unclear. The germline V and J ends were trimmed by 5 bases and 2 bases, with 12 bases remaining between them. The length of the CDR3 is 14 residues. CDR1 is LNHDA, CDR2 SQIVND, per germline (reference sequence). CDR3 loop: CASSSGLHNYGYTF. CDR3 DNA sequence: TGTGCCAGTAGTTCCGGGCTGCACAACTATGGCTACACCTTC.

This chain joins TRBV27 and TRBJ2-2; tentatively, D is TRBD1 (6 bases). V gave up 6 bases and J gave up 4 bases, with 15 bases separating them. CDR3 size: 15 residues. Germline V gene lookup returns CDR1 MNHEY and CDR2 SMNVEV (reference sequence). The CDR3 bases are TGTGCCAGCAGACCTCTGGACAGAAGCACCGGGGAGCTGTTTTTT. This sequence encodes CASRPLDRSTGELFF.

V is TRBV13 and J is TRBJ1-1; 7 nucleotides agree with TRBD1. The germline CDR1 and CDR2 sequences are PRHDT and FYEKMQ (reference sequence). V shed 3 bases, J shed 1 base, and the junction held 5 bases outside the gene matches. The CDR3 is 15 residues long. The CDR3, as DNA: TGTGCCAGCAGCTTCCGGACAGGCAAGAACACTGAAGCTTTCTTT. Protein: CASSFRTGKNTEAFF.

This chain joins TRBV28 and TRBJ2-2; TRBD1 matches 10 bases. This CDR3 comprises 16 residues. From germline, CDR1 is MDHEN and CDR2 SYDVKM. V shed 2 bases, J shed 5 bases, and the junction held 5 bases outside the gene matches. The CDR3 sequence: CASSLPGQGRTGELFF. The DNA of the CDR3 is TGTGCCAGCAGTTTACCGGGACAGGGGAGAACCGGGGAGCTGTTTTTT.

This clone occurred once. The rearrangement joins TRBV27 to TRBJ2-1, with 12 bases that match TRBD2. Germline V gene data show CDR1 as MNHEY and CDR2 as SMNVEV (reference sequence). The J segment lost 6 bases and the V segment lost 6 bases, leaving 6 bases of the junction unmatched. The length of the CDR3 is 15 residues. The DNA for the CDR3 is TGTGCCAGCAGACAGGGACTAGCGGGTGGCAATGAGCAGTTCTTC. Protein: CASRQGLAGGNEQFF.

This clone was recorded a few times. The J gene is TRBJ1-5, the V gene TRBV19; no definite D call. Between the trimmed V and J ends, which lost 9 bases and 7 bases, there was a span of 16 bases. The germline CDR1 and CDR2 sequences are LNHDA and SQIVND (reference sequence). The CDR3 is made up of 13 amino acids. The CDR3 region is CASQTASWQPQHF. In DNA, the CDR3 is TGTGCCAGCCAGACGGCGTCGTGGCAGCCCCAGCATTTT.

The CDR3 nucleotides read TGTGCCAGCAGTTTAGACTTAACGGACGGAGTACAAACCCTCCACTTT. Protein: CASSLDLTDGVQTLHF. The chain carries TRBV27 and TRBJ1-6; D not certain. The ends were cut back, 2 bases at V and 14 bases at J, with 22 bases in the middle. CDR3 length equals 16 residues. Germline V lookup: CDR1 MNHEY, CDR2 SMNVEV (reference sequence).

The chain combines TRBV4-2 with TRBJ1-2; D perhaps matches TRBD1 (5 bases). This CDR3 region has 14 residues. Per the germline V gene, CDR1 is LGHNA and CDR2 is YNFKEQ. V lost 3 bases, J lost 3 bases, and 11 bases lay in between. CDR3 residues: CASSHRGSDYGYTF. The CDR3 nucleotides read TGTGCCAGCAGCCACCGGGGCAGTGACTATGGCTACACCTTC.

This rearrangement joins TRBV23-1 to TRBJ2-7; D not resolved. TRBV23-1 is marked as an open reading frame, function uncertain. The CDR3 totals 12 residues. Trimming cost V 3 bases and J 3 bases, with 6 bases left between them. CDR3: CASSHYSYEQYF. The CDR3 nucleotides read TGCGCCAGCAGTCACTACAGCTACGAGCAGTACTTC.

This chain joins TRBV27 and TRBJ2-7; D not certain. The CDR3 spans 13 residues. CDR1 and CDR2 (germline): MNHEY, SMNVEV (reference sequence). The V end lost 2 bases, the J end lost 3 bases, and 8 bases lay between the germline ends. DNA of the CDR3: TGTGCCAGCAGTTTAGCCAGAAACTACGAGCAGTACTTC. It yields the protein CASSLARNYEQYF.

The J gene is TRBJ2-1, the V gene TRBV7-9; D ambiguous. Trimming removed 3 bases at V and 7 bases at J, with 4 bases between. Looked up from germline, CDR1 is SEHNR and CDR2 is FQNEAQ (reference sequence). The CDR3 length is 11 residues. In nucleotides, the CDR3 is TGTGCCAGCAGCTTCTCTAATGAGCAGTTCTTC. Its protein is CASSFSNEQFF.

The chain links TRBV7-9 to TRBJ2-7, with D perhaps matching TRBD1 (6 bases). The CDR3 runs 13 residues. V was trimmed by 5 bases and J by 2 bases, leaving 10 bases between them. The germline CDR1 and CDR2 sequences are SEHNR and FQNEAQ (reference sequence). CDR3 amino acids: CASSHGQTYEQYF. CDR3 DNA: TGTGCCAGCAGCCACGGACAGACCTACGAGCAGTACTTC.

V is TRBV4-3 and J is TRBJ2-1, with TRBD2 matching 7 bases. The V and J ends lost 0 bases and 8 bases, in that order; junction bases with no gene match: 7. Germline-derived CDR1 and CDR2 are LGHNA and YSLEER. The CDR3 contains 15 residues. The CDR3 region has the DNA TGCGCCAGCAGCCAAGAAGGTCGGGAGGTCTATGAGCAGTTCTTC. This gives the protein CASSQEGREVYEQFF.

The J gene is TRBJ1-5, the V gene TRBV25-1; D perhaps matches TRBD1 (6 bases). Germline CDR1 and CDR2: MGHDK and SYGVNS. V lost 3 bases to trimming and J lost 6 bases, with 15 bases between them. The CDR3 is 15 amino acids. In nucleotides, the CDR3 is TGTGCCAGCAGTGAGAGGGGGGCGTACGGTCAGCCCCAGCATTTT. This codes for CASSERGAYGQPQHF. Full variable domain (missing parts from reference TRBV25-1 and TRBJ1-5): EADIYQTPRYLVIGTGKKITLECSQTMGHDKMYWYQQDPGMELHLIHYSYGVNSTEKGDLSSESTVSRIRTEHFPLTLESARPSHTSQYLCASSERGAYGQPQHFGDGTRLSIL.

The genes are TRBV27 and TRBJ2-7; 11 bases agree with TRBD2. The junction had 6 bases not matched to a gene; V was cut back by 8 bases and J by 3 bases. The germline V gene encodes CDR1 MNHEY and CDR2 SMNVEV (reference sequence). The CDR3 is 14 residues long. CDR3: CASGSGLAVYEQYF. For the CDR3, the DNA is TGTGCCAGCGGGTCGGGACTAGCGGTCTACGAGCAGTACTTC.

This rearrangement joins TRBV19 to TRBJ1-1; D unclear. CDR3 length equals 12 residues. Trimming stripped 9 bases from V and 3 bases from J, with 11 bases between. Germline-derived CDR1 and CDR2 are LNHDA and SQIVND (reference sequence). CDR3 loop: CASSLPDTEAFF. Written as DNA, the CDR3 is TGTGCCAGCAGTTTACCGGACACTGAAGCTTTCTTT.

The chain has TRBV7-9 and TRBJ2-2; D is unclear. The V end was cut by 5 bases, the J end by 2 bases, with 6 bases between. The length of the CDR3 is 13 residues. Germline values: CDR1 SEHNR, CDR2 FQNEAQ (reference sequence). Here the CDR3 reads CASSARNTGELFF. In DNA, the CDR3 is TGTGCCAGCAGCGCAAGAAACACCGGGGAGCTGTTTTTT.

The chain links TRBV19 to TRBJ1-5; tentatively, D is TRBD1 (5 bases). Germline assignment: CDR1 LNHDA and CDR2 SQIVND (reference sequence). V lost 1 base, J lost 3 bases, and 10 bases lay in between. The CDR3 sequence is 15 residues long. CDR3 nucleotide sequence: TGTGCCAGTAGTATAGGGGGCACGTTCAATCAGCCCCAGCATTTT. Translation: CASSIGGTFNQPQHF.

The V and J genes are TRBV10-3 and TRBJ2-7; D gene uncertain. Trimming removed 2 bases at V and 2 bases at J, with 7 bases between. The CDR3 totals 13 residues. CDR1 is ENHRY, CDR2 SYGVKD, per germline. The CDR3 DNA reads TGTGCCATCAGTGAGACTACTGCCTACGAGCAGTACTTC. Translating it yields CAISETTAYEQYF.

CDR3 residues: CASSLVLNTGELFF. The CDR3 nucleotides read TGTGCCAGCAGTTTGGTACTTAACACCGGGGAGCTGTTTTTT. The chain couples TRBV27 to TRBJ2-2, with D unresolved. Per germline, CDR1 MNHEY and CDR2 SMNVEV (reference sequence). Deletions cut 3 bases from V and 2 bases from J, with 7 bases between. The CDR3 spans 14 residues.

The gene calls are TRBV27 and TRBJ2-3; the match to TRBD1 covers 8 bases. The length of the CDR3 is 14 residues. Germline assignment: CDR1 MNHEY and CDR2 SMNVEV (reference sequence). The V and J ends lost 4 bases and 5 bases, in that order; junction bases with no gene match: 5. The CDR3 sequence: CASSSQGARDTQYF. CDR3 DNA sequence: TGTGCCAGCAGTTCTCAGGGGGCAAGAGATACGCAGTATTTT.